This entry describes one T cell receptor (beta chain). Its antigen is not known. This sample stems from a study of CXCR3-negative and CXCR3-positive naive CD8 T cells. Across the study: The libraries yielded some 130 million TRB reads, about 1.5 +/- 0.3 million each. Study findings and constraints: Comparably high diversity marked both naive subsets, whereas memory CD8+ cells had much lower diversity. In naive cells, CXCR3-negative and CXCR3-positive subsets had similar TRBV-TRBJ usage; memory cells differed.

UMI-tagged TRB cDNA libraries were built via 5' RACE. TCRdb reprocessed the 5' RACE reads, keeping one entry per CDR3 protein, no DNA. The sample holds fewer than 95,000 distinct CDR3 sequences. From germline, CDR1 is SQVTM and CDR2 ANQGSEA. This CDR3 comprises 15 residues. Sequences were obtained from naive CXCR3- CD8+ T cells from blood. Specified subset: CD45RO-CCR7+CD27+CD95- naive CD8+ T cells lacking CXCR3 (TNR3-). The sequence was collected from a human donor in good health. Some clones in this sample may be carry-over from other donors' samples. This chain links TRBV29-1 with TRBJ1-1; TCRdb designates TRBD1, a call that cannot be tested without DNA. CDR3 protein: CSVRSPGLWTYEAFF.